Presented here are 8 T cell receptor beta chains from one specimen sequenced in a study of cytomegalovirus exposure and HLA in healthy donors. The PCR ran on 60 Vbeta and 13 Jbeta primers. Repertoires were generated with immunoSEQ multiplex PCR, while TCRdb's copy carries only in-frame clones and drops some. Here the sample table reports about 130,000 clones. The specimen sequenced was PBMCs. These receptors were obtained from a woman between 40 and 55 years old in good health and CMV-seronegative.

The chain employs TRBV7-2 and TRBJ2-3; D perhaps matches TRBD1 (6 bases). CDR1 and CDR2 (germline): SGHTA, FQGNSA. CDR3 length: 13 amino acids. V lost 5 bases to trimming and J lost 5 bases, with 11 bases between them. This CDR3 reads CASSLGQKDTQYF. Written as DNA, the CDR3 is TGTGCCAGCAGCCTCGGACAGAAAGATACGCAGTATTTT.

This chain joins TRBV5-1 and TRBJ2-1; 12 bases line up with TRBD2. The CDR3 has 13 residues. Germline trimming cut 7 bases from V and 4 bases from J; bases unmatched to any gene: 0. Germline CDR1 and CDR2: SGHRS and YFSETQ. The CDR3 reads CASGTSGYNEQFF. DNA of the CDR3: TGCGCCAGCGGGACTAGCGGGTACAATGAGCAGTTCTTC.

The rearrangement joins TRBV5-1 to TRBJ1-3; 7 bases are a match to TRBD1. With 4 bases clipped from V and 2 bases from J, the junction kept 6 bases outside the gene matches. The germline CDR1 and CDR2 sequences are SGHRS and YFSETQ. The CDR3 covers 15 residues. CDR3 sequence (DNA): TGCGCCAGCAGCGCGGACAGGATAACTGGAAACACCATATATTTT. Translating it yields CASSADRITGNTIYF.

A note on this clone: Within the sample, other DNA sequences also encode this same CDR3. The chain uses TRBV6-6 and TRBJ2-7, with D perhaps matching TRBD1 (5 bases). V shed 7 bases and J shed 6 bases, with 22 bases lying between them. CDR3 length: 15 amino acids. Per germline, CDR1 MNHNY and CDR2 SVGAGI (reference sequence). CDR3: CASTLGIVGRGEQYF. Here the CDR3 DNA reads TGTGCCAGCACCCTAGGAATAGTCGGAAGGGGCGAGCAGTACTTC.

The chain is built from TRBV7-9 and TRBJ2-5; D gene unclear. Trimming stripped 5 bases from V and 1 base from J, with 11 bases between. The V gene's germline CDR1 is SEHNR and CDR2 FQNEAQ (reference sequence). The CDR3 runs to 14 residues. The DNA for the CDR3 is TGTGCCAGCAGCGCCTCGATAGTCCAAGAGACCCAGTACTTC. It translates to CASSASIVQETQYF.

The genes are TRBV5-4 and TRBJ2-1; 13 bases agree with TRBD2. Losses at the gene ends were 3 bases for V and 8 bases for J; bases not matched to a gene: 5. Germline CDR1 SGHNT, CDR2 YYREEE (reference sequence). The CDR3 extends over 15 amino acids. The CDR3 sequence: CASSSRLAGGYEQFF. As DNA, the CDR3 is TGTGCCAGCAGCTCAAGACTAGCGGGGGGTTATGAGCAGTTCTTC.

The chain recombines TRBV10-3 with TRBJ2-3; TRBD2 aligns across 8 bases. V was clipped by 6 bases and J by 2 bases; unmatched bases: 4. The CDR3 is 14 residues long. Germline V gene data show CDR1 as ENHRY and CDR2 as SYGVKD. This chain's CDR3 is CAISRTSSTDTQYF. The CDR3 DNA sequence: TGTGCCATCAGCCGGACTAGCTCCACAGATACGCAGTATTTT.

In DNA form, the CDR3 reads TGTGCCAGCAGGTTACAGGGCACAGATACGCAGTATTTT. Translation: CASRLQGTDTQYF. This chain joins TRBV5-8 and TRBJ2-3; a possible D gene is TRBD1 (5 bases). Trimming left V 5 bases short and J 1 base short, with 8 bases between. CDR3 length: 13 residues. Germline V CDR1 and CDR2: SGHTS, YDEGEE.